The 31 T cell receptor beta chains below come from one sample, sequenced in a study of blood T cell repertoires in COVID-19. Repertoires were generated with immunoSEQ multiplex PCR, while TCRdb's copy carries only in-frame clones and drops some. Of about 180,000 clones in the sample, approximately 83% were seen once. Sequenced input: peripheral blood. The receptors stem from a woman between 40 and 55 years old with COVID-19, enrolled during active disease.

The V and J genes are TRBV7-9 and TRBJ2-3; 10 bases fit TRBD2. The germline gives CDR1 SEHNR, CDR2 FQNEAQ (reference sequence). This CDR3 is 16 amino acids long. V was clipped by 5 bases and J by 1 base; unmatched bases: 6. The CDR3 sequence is CASSHRLAGGTDTQYF. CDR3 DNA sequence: TGTGCCAGCAGCCACAGACTAGCGGGTGGCACAGATACGCAGTATTTT.

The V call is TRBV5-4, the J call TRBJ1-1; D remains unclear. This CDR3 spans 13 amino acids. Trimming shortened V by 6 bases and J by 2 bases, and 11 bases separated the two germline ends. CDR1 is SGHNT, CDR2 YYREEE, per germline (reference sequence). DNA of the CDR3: TGTGCCAGCACCTCCTCACTCAACACTGAAGCTTTCTTT. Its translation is CASTSSLNTEAFF. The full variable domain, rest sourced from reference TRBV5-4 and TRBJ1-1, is ETGVTQSPTHLIKTRGQQVTLRCSSQSGHNTVSWYQQALGQGPQFIFQYYREEENGRGNFPPRFSGLQFPNYSSELNVNALELDDSALYLCASTSSLNTEAFFGQGTRLTVV.

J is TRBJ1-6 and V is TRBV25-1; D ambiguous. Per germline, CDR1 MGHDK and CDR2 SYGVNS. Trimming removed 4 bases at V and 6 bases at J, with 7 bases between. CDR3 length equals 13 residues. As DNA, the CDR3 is TGTGCCAGCAGTGCCGGGATTAATTCACCCCTCCACTTT. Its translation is CASSAGINSPLHF.

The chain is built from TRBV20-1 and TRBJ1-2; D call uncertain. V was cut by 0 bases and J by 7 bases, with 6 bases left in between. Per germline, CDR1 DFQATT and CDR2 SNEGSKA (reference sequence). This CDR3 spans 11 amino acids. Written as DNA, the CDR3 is TGCAGTGCTAGAGAGCGCGGTGGCTACACCTTC. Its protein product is CSARERGGYTF.

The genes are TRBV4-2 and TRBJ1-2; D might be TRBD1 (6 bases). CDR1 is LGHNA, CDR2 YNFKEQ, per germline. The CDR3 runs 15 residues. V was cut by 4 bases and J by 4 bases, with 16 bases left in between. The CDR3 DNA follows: TGTGCCAGCAGCCCAGATCAACAGGGTTCCTATGGCTACACCTTC. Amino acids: CASSPDQQGSYGYTF.

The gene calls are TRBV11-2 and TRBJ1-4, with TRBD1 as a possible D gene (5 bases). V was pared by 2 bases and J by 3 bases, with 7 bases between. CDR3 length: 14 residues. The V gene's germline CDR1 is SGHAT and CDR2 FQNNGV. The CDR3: CASSLLGANEKLFF. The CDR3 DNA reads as TGTGCCAGCAGCTTATTAGGGGCTAATGAAAAACTGTTTTTT.

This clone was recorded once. This CDR3 is CASSQAGIDTEAFF. In nucleotides, the CDR3 is TGTGCCAGCAGCCAAGCCGGGATTGACACTGAAGCTTTCTTT. The V gene is TRBV3-1 (or the pseudogene TRBV3-2), the J gene TRBJ1-1, with unresolved D. Germline CDR1 is LGHDT and CDR2 is YNNKEL (reference sequence). The CDR3 is 14 residues long. Trimming pared 1 base from V and 3 bases from J, leaving 9 bases between.

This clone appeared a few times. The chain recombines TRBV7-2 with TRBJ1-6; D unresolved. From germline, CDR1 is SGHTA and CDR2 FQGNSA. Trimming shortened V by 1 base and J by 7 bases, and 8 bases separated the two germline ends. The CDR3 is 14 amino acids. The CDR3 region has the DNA TGTGCCAGCAGCTTAGGTCCCGGGAATTCACCCCTCCACTTT. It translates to CASSLGPGNSPLHF.

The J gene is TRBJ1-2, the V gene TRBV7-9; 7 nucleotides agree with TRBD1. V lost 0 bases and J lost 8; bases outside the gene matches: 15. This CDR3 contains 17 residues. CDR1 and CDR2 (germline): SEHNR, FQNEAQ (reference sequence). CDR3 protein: CASSLADNAGGVGGYTF. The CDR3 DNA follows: TGTGCCAGCAGCTTAGCAGACAATGCAGGGGGAGTCGGGGGCTACACCTTC.

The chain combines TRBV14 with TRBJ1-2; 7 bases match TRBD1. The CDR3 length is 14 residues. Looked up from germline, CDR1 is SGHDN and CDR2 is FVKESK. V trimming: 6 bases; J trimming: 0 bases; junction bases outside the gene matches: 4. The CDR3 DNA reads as TGTGCCAGCAGAAAGGGGGCATCTAACTATGGCTACACCTTC. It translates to CASRKGASNYGYTF.

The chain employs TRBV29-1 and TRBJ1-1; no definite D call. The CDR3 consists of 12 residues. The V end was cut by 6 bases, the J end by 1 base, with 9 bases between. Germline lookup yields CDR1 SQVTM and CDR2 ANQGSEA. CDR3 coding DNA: TGCAGCGTCACGTGGAGGAACACTGAAGCTTTCTTT. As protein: CSVTWRNTEAFF. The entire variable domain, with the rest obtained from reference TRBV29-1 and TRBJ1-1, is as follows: SAVISQKPSRDICQRGTSLTIQCQVDSQVTMMFWYRQQPGQSLTLIATANQGSEATYESGFVIDKFPISRPNLTFSTLTVSNMSPEDSSIYLCSVTWRNTEAFFGQGTRLTVV.

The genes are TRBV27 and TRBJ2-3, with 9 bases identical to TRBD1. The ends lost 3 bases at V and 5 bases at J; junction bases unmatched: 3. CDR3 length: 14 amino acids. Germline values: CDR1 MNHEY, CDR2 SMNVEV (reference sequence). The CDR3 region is CASSLGQGLDTQYF. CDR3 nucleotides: TGTGCCAGCAGTTTGGGACAGGGATTAGATACGCAGTATTTT.

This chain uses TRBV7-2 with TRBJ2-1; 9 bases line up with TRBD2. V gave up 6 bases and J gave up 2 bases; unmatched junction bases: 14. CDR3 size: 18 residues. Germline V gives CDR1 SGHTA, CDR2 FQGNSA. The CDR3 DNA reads TGTGCCAGCAGACCCGCTGGGCGGGGGGGCGAAGCCTACAATGAGCAGTTCTTC. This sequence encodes CASRPAGRGGEAYNEQFF.

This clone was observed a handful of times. As DNA, the CDR3 is TGTGCCAGTAGTACAAACAGCGGGGGGACCTACAATGAGCAGTTCTTC. This codes for CASSTNSGGTYNEQFF. This sequence joins TRBV19 and TRBJ2-1, with TRBD2 identical over 9 bases. The CDR3 totals 16 residues. The ends lost 4 bases at V and 2 bases at J; junction bases unmatched: 6. Germline CDR1 LNHDA, CDR2 SQIVND (reference sequence).

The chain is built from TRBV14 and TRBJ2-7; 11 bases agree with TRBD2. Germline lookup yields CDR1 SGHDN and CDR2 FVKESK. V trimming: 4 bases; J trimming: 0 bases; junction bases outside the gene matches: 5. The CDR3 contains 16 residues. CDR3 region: CASSLGTSGGSYEQYF. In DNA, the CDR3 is TGTGCCAGCAGCCTGGGGACTAGCGGTGGCTCCTACGAGCAGTACTTC.

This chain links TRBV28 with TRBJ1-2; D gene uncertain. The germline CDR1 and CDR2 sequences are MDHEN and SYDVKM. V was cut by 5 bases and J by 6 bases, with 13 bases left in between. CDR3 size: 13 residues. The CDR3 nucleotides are TGTGCCAGCAGTGATCCCGGGTGGGATGGCTACACCTTC. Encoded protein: CASSDPGWDGYTF.

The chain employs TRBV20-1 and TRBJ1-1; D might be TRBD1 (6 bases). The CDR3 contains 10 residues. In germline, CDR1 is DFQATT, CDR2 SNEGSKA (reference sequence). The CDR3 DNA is TGCAGACCCCCAGGGGAGAAAGCTTTCTTT. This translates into CRPPGEKAFF.

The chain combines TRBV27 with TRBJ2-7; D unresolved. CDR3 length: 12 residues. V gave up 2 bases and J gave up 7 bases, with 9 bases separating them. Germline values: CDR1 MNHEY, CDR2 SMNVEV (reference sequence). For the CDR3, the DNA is TGTGCCAGCAGTTTAAAATCGGGTGAGCAGTACTTC. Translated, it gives CASSLKSGEQYF.

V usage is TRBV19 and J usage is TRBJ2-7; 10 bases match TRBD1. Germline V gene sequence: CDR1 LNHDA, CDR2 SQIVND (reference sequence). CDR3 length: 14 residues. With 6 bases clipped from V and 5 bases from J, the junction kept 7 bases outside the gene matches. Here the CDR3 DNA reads TGTGCCAGTAGCCAACCCGGGACAGGGGACGAGCAGTACTTC. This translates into CASSQPGTGDEQYF.

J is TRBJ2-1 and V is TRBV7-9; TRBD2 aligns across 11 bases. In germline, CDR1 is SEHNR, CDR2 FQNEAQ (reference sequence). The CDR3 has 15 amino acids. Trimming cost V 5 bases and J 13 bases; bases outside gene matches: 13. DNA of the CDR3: TGTGCCAGCAGCGACCTGGGACTAGCGGTCTACCTTCAGTTCTTC. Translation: CASSDLGLAVYLQFF.

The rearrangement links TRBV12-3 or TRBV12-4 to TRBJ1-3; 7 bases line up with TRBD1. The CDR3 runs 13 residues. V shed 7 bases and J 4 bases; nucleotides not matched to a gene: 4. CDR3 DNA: TGTGCCAGCACTACCAGGGGGGGAAACACCATATATTTT. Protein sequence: CASTTRGGNTIYF.

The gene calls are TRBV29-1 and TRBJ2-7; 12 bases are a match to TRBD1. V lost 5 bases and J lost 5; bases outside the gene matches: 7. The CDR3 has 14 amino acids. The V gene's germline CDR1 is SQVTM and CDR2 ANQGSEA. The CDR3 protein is CSVSGGTGGDEQYF. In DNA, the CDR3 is TGCAGCGTTTCTGGGGGGACAGGGGGCGACGAGCAGTACTTC.

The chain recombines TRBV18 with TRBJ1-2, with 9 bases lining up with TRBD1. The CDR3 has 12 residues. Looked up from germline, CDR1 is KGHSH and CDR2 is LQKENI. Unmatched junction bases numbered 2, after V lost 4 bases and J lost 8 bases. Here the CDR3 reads CASSRDRDGYTF. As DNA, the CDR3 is TGTGCCAGCTCACGGGACAGGGACGGCTACACCTTC.

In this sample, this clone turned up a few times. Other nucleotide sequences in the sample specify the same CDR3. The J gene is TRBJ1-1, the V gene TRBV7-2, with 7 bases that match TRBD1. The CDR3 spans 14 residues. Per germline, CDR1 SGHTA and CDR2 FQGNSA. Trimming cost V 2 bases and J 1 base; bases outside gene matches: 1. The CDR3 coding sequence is TGTGCCAGCAGCTTACAGGGGGGGAACACTGAAGCTTTCTTT. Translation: CASSLQGGNTEAFF.

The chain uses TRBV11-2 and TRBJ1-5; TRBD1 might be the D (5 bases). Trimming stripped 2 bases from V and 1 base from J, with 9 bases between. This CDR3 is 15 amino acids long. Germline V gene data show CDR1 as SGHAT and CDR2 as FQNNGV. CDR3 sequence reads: CASSLTRESNQPQHF. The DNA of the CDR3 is TGTGCCAGCAGCTTAACCAGGGAAAGCAATCAGCCCCAGCATTTT.

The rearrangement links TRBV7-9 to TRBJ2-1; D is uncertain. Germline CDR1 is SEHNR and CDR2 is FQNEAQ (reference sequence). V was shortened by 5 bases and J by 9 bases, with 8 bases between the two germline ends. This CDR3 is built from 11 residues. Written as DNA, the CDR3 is TGTGCCAGCAGCAGAGGTCCTGAGCAGTTCTTC. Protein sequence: CASSRGPEQFF.

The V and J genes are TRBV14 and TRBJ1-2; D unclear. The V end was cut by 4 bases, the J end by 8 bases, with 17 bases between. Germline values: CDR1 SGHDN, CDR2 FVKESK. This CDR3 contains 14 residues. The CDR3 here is CASSPDPTPRGYTF. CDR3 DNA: TGTGCCAGCAGCCCCGATCCTACGCCGCGCGGCTACACCTTC.

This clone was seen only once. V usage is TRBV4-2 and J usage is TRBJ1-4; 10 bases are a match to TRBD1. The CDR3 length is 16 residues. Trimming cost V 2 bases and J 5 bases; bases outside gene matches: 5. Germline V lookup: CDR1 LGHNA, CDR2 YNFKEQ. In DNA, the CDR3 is TGTGCCAGCAGCCAACCTCGGACAGGGGGGAATGAAAAACTGTTTTTT. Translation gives CASSQPRTGGNEKLFF.

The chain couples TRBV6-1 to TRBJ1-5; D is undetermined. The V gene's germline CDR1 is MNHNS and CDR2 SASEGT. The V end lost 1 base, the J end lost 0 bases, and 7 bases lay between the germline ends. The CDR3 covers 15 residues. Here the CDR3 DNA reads TGTGCCAGCAGTGAAGACAGCAATAGCAATCAGCCCCAGCATTTT. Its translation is CASSEDSNSNQPQHF.

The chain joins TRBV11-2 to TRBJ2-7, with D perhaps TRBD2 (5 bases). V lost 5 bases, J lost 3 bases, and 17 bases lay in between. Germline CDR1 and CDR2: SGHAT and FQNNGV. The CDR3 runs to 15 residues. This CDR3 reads CASSARSGESYEQYF. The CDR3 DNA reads TGTGCCAGCAGCGCACGATCCGGGGAGAGCTACGAGCAGTACTTC.

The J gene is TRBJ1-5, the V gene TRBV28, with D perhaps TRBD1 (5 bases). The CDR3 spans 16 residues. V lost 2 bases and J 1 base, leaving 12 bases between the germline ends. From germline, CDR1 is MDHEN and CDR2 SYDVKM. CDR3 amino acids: CASSLNGGVSNQPQHF. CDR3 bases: TGTGCCAGCAGTTTAAACGGGGGTGTAAGCAATCAGCCCCAGCATTTT.